The 27 T cell receptor beta chains in this list originate from one sample, sequenced in a study of T cells in narcolepsy. The table came from immunoSEQ multiplex PCR; TCRdb's copy has only in-frame clones and leaves some out. There are approximately 28,000 clones in the sample; around 84% occur only once, and approximately 0.98% lies in the top ten. Sequencing used memory (CD45RA-) CD4+ T cells from blood. Receptors were obtained from a human donor in good health.

The chain recombines TRBV6-1 with TRBJ2-6, with no clear D. Trimming shortened V by 5 bases and J by 4 bases, and 15 bases separated the two germline ends. The CDR3 is 16 amino acids. Germline CDR1 MNHNS, CDR2 SASEGT. The CDR3 is CASSQGTLWGANVLTF. The CDR3 DNA is TGTGCCAGCAGTCAAGGAACCCTCTGGGGGGCCAACGTCCTGACTTTC.

In this sample, this clone turned up a few times. The rearrangement joins TRBV15 to TRBJ2-3; D is unresolved. This CDR3 has 14 amino acids. Germline V gene lookup returns CDR1 LNHNV and CDR2 YYDKDF (reference sequence). With 2 bases removed from V and 1 base from J, the gap between germline ends came to 7 bases. The DNA for the CDR3 is TGTGCCACCAGCAGAACACTACGCACAGATACGCAGTATTTT. Translating gives CATSRTLRTDTQYF.

This chain connects TRBV2 to TRBJ1-5, with D possibly being TRBD1 (5 bases). V shed 8 bases and J shed 2 bases, with 10 bases lying between them. The germline V gene has CDR1 SNHLY and CDR2 FYNNEI. The CDR3 has 13 amino acids. CDR3 protein: CASSREGNQPQHF. CDR3 nucleotides: TGTGCCAGCTCCAGGGAGGGCAATCAGCCCCAGCATTTT.

The rearrangement joins TRBV21-1 to TRBJ2-1. TRBV21-1 is shown as a pseudogene. This CDR3 is 15 amino acids long. The CDR3 nucleotides read TGTGCCAGCAGCGCCAACAAGAGCTCCTACAATGAGCAGTTCTTC. Its protein product is CASSANKSSYNEQFF.

The J gene is TRBJ1-5, the V gene TRBV19, with D possibly being TRBD1 (5 bases). CDR1 LNHDA and CDR2 SQIVND come from the germline V gene (reference sequence). There are 12 residues in the CDR3. The V and J ends lost 5 bases and 5 bases respectively, with 7 bases between them. CDR3 residues: CASSRRDQPQHF. The CDR3 bases are TGTGCCAGTAGTCGCAGGGATCAGCCCCAGCATTTT.

V gene TRBV2 combines with J gene TRBJ1-5; TRBD1 aligns across 9 bases. CDR3 size: 15 residues. Per germline, CDR1 SNHLY and CDR2 FYNNEI. J was trimmed by 6 bases and V by 6 bases; bases with no gene match: 9. The CDR3: CASRPGTGMGQPQHF. In DNA, the CDR3 is TGTGCCAGCAGACCCGGGACAGGGATGGGTCAGCCCCAGCATTTT.

The chain combines TRBV7-9 with TRBJ2-3; D call uncertain. The CDR3 is made up of 14 amino acids. The germline V gene has CDR1 SEHNR and CDR2 FQNEAQ (reference sequence). V was trimmed by 2 bases and J by 1 base, leaving 7 bases between them. The CDR3 sequence is CASSLSSRTDTQYF. Here the CDR3 DNA reads TGTGCCAGCAGCTTATCCAGCCGCACAGATACGCAGTATTTT.

The gene calls are TRBV6-1 and TRBJ2-3, with 8 bases matching TRBD2. The V gene end was trimmed by 1 base and the J gene end by 8 bases; junction bases not matched to a gene: 8. The CDR3 consists of 15 residues. The germline V gene has CDR1 MNHNS and CDR2 SASEGT. In DNA, the CDR3 is TGTGCCAGCAGTGAAGGGACTAGCAGTCGAGGTACGCAGTATTTT. Translation gives CASSEGTSSRGTQYF.

CDR3 nucleotides: TGTGCCTGCTATGGAGTGGGTGCTAACGAGCAGTACTTC. Protein: CACYGVGANEQYF. The rearrangement links TRBV30 to TRBJ2-7; no reliable D call. The CDR3 runs 13 residues. Trimming took 6 bases from V and 5 from J, leaving 17 bases between them. Germline values: CDR1 GTSNPN, CDR2 SVGIG (reference sequence).

V and J are TRBV19 and TRBJ2-6, with 12 bases lining up with TRBD1. V gave up 9 bases and J gave up 0 bases; unmatched junction bases: 21. Germline assignment: CDR1 LNHDA and CDR2 SQIVND (reference sequence). CDR3 length equals 22 residues. The CDR3 loop is CASWTPPGQGAGFFSGANVLTF. The CDR3, as DNA: TGTGCCAGCTGGACGCCTCCGGGACAGGGGGCTGGTTTTTTCTCTGGGGCCAACGTCCTGACTTTC.

About this clone itself: At one of its ends the junction is not consistent with the germline gene, which may arise from a read error. The chain has TRBV6-5 and TRBJ2-7; tentative D call: TRBD2 (6 bases). The CDR3 loop spans 15 amino acids. Germline loops: CDR1 MNHEY, CDR2 SVGAGI. The CDR3 bases are TGTGCCGGCAGTTACTTTGCGCGGGGCGCCTACGAGCAGTACTTC. This translates into CAGSYFARGAYEQYF.

This clone is a singleton in its sample. CDR3 bases: TGTGCCTGGAGTCTTCTTCCTCAGAACACTGAAGCTTTCTTT. Translating gives CAWSLLPQNTEAFF. This chain joins TRBV30 and TRBJ1-1, with D unclear. The CDR3 covers 14 residues. CDR1 is GTSNPN, CDR2 SVGIG, per germline (reference sequence). Trimming removed 2 bases from V and 1 base from J, with 11 bases in between.

This clone occurred once. The chain couples TRBV5-4 to TRBJ2-3; 9 nucleotides align to TRBD1. The CDR3 has 15 residues. Unmatched junction bases numbered 6, after V lost 4 bases and J lost 3 bases. Germline V gene data show CDR1 as SGHNT and CDR2 as YYREEE (reference sequence). The CDR3 coding sequence is TGTGCCAGCAGCCCGTGGACAGGGGATACAGATACGCAGTATTTT. Residues: CASSPWTGDTDTQYF.

This chain links TRBV7-8 with TRBJ1-1; D is undetermined. This CDR3 is built from 15 residues. Trimming left V 3 bases short and J 13 bases short, with 24 bases between. Germline V gene data show CDR1 as SGHVS and CDR2 as FQNEAQ. The CDR3 loop is CASSLEGMGYHSDFF. The CDR3 DNA follows: TGTGCCAGCAGCTTGGAAGGTATGGGATACCACTCGGATTTCTTT.

The chain recombines TRBV10-2 with TRBJ2-5, with 8 bases fitting TRBD1. The DNA end favors TRBJ2-7, so the J call may be wrong. The CDR3 covers 13 residues. Germline CDR1 and CDR2: WSHSY and SAAADI. In nucleotides, the CDR3 is TGCGCCAGCAGATCGGGACAGGCCTACGAGCAGTACTTC. Residues: CASRSGQAYEQYF.

The V call is TRBV18, the J call TRBJ2-5; 11 bases fit TRBD2. V trimming: 2 bases; J trimming: 1 base; junction bases outside the gene matches: 3. The CDR3 sequence is 16 residues long. The germline gives CDR1 KGHSH, CDR2 LQKENI. The CDR3 loop is CASSPITSGGQETQYF. In DNA form, the CDR3 reads TGTGCCAGCTCACCAATAACTAGCGGGGGCCAAGAGACCCAGTACTTC.

The chain uses TRBV7-2 and TRBJ2-5; TRBD1 might be the D (5 bases). Germline values: CDR1 SGHTA, CDR2 FQGNSA. Trimming stripped 1 base from V and 2 bases from J, with 8 bases between. The CDR3 is made up of 14 amino acids. The chain's CDR3 is CASSLGRAQETQYF. Here the CDR3 DNA reads TGTGCCAGCAGCTTAGGCAGGGCGCAAGAGACCCAGTACTTC.

This sequence joins TRBV28 and TRBJ2-6; D not certain. CDR1 and CDR2 from the germline V gene are MDHEN and SYDVKM. CDR3 size: 15 residues. Trimming shortened V by 6 bases and J by 0 bases, and 9 bases separated the two germline ends. The chain's CDR3 is CASRSQLSGANVLTF. CDR3 DNA: TGTGCCAGCAGGTCACAACTCTCTGGGGCCAACGTCCTGACTTTC.

V usage is TRBV10-2 and J usage is TRBJ2-6; possible D gene TRBD2, 6 bases. The length of the CDR3 is 16 residues. Germline V gene sequence: CDR1 WSHSY, CDR2 SAAADI. Trimming pared 6 bases from V and 0 bases from J, leaving 12 bases between. In DNA form, the CDR3 reads TGCGCCAGCAGAGGGGACTCCCCCTCTGGGGCCAACGTCCTGACTTTC. Translation gives CASRGDSPSGANVLTF.

This sequence joins TRBV5-1 and TRBJ2-7, with D possibly being TRBD2 (6 bases). The CDR3 spans 16 residues. Between the trimmed V and J ends, which lost 4 bases and 0 bases, there was a span of 17 bases. CDR1 is SGHRS, CDR2 YFSETQ, per germline. CDR3 loop: CASSGGTQRSSYEQYF. In DNA form, the CDR3 reads TGCGCCAGCAGCGGGGGGACGCAACGAAGCTCCTACGAGCAGTACTTC.

The chain carries TRBV30 and TRBJ1-2; D gene ambiguous. V was shortened by 5 bases and J by 1 base, with 14 bases between the two germline ends. Germline CDR1 GTSNPN, CDR2 SVGIG (reference sequence). The CDR3 totals 14 residues. This CDR3 is CAWDHVPSNYGYTF. The DNA of the CDR3 is TGTGCCTGGGATCACGTACCGAGTAACTATGGCTACACCTTC.

The gene calls are TRBV9 and TRBJ2-7; TRBD2 is a possible D gene (6 bases). CDR3 length equals 14 residues. V lost 0 bases and J 0 bases, leaving 7 bases between the germline ends. Looked up from germline, CDR1 is SGDLS and CDR2 is YYNGEE. The CDR3 protein is CASSVGGVSYEQYF. CDR3 in DNA: TGTGCCAGCAGCGTAGGCGGGGTCTCCTACGAGCAGTACTTC.

This clone was seen a handful of times. The rearrangement links TRBV6-5 to TRBJ1-6; tentatively, D is TRBD1 (5 bases). Germline V gene lookup returns CDR1 MNHEY and CDR2 SVGAGI. Trimming removed 7 bases from V and 10 bases from J, with 17 bases in between. This CDR3 contains 14 residues. The CDR3 nucleotides are TGTGCCAGCAACTCTAATAGGGGATCCTCACCCCTCCACTTT. Protein: CASNSNRGSSPLHF.

This clone was counted a single time. The chain joins TRBV29-1 to TRBJ2-7; D gene uncertain. V dropped 5 bases and J dropped 5 bases, with 10 bases sitting between them. In germline, CDR1 is SQVTM, CDR2 ANQGSEA. The CDR3 length is 11 residues. In DNA, the CDR3 is TGCAGCGTTCTAAGGGCCCACGAGCAGTACTTC. The encoded protein is CSVLRAHEQYF.

The chain uses TRBV6-5 and TRBJ1-1; D not certain. The V end lost 2 bases, the J end lost 6 bases, and 13 bases lay between the germline ends. The CDR3 totals 14 residues. Germline CDR1 and CDR2: MNHEY and SVGAGI. The DNA of the CDR3 is TGTGCCAGCAGTTACGGTTTTGGAAAGTCTGAAGCTTTCTTT. Protein sequence: CASSYGFGKSEAFF.

This chain joins TRBV6-6 and TRBJ2-5; D tentatively fits TRBD1 or TRBD2 (5 bases each). V lost 0 bases and J lost 5, with 10 bases in between. This CDR3 is 14 amino acids long. CDR1 MNHNY and CDR2 SVGAGI come from the germline V gene (reference sequence). CDR3 protein: CASSYSRDRETQYF. DNA for the CDR3: TGTGCCAGCAGTTACTCCCGGGACCGCGAGACCCAGTACTTC.

V is TRBV5-4 and J is TRBJ1-6, with 8 bases aligning to TRBD1. Per the germline V gene, CDR1 is SGHNT and CDR2 is YYREEE (reference sequence). There are 16 residues in the CDR3. J was trimmed by 7 bases and V by 4 bases; bases with no gene match: 10. CDR3 in DNA: TGTGCCAGCAGCCCCCTTGGAGACAGGGGAAATTCACCCCTCCACTTT. Its protein is CASSPLGDRGNSPLHF.